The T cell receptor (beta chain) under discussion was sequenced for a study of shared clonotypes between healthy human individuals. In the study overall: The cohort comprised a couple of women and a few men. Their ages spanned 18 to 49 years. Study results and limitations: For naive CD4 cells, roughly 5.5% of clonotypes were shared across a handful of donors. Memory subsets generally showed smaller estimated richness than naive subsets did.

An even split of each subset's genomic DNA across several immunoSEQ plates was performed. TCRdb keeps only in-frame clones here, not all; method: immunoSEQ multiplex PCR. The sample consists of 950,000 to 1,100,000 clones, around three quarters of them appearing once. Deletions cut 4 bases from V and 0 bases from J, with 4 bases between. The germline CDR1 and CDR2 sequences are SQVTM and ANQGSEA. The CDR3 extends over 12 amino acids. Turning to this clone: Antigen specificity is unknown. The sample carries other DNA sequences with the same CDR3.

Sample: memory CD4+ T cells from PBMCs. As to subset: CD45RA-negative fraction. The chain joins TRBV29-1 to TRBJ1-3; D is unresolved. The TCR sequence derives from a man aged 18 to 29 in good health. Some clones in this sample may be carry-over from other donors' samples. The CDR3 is CSVGFSGNTIYF. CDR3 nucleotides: TGCAGCGTTGGGTTCTCTGGAAACACCATATATTTT.